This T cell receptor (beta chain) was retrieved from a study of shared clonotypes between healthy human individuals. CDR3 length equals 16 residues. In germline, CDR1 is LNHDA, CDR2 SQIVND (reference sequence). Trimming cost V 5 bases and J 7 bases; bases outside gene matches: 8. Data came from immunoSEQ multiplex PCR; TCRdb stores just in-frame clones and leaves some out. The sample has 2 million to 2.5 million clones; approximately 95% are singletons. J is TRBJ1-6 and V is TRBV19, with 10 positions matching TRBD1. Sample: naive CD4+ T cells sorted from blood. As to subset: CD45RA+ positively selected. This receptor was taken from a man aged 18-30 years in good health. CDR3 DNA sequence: TGTGCCAGTAGTGTGACAGGGGGCGAATCCAATTCACCCCTCCACTTT. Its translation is CASSVTGGESNSPLHF.